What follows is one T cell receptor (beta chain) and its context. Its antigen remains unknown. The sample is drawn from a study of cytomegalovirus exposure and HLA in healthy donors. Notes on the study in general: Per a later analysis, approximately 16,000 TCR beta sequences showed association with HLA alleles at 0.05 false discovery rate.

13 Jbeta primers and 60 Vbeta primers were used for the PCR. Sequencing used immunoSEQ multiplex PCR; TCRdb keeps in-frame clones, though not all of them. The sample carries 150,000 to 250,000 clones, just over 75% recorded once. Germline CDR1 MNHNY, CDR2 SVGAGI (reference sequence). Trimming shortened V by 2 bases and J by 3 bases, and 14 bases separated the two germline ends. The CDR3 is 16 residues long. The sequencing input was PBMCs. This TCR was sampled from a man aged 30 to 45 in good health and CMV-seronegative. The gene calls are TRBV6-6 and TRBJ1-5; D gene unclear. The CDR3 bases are TGTGCCAGCAGTTACCGCAGGAAGAAGGACAATCAGCCCCAGCATTTT. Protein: CASSYRRKKDNQPQHF.